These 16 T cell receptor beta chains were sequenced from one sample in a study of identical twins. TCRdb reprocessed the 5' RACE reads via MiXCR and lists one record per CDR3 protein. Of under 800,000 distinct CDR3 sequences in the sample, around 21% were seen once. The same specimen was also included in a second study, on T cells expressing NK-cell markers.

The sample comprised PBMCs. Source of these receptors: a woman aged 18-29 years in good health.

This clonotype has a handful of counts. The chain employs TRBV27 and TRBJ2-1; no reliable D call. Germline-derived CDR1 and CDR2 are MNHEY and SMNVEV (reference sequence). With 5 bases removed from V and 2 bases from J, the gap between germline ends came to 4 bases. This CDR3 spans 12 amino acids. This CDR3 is CASSGAYNEQFF. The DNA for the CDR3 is TGTGCCAGCAGTGGGGCCTACAATGAGCAGTTCTTC.

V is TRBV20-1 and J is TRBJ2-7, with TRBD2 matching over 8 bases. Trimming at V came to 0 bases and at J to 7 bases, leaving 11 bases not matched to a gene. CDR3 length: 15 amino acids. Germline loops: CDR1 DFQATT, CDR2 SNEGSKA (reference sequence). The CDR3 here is CSARDFSGAAGEQYF. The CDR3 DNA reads TGCAGTGCTAGAGACTTTAGCGGGGCCGCCGGGGAGCAGTACTTC.

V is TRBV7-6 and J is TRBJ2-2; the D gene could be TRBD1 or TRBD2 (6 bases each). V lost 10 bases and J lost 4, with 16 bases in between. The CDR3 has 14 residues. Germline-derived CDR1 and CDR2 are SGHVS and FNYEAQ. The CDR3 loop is CAIGGGLSTGELFF. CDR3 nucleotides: TGTGCCATAGGAGGGGGGCTTAGCACCGGGGAGCTGTTTTTT.

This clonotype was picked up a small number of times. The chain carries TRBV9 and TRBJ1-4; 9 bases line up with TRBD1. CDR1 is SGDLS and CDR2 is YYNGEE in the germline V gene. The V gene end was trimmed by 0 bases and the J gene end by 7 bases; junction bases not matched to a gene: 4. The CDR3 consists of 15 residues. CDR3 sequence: CASSVGGTGPEKLFF. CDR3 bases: TGTGCCAGCAGCGTAGGGGGGACAGGGCCTGAAAAACTGTTTTTT. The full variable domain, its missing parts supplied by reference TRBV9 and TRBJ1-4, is DSGVTQTPKHLITATGQRVTLRCSPRSGDLSVYWYQQSLDQGLQFLIQYYNGEERAKGNILERFSAQQFPDLHSELNLSSLELGDSALYFCASSVGGTGPEKLFFGSGTQLSVL.

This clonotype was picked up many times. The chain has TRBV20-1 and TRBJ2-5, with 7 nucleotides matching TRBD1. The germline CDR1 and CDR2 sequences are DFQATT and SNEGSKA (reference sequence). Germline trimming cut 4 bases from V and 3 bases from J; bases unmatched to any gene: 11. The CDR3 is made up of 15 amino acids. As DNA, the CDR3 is TGCAGTGCTAAGAATCCCGGGACAGCTAAAGAGACCCAGTACTTC. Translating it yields CSAKNPGTAKETQYF.

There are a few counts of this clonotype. CDR3 DNA sequence: TGCAGTGCGCCCTTTCTTGGGGGGGACGAAAAACTGTTTTTT. It yields the protein CSAPFLGGDEKLFF. The V and J genes are TRBV20-1 and TRBJ1-4; the D gene is possibly TRBD1 (5 bases). CDR3 length: 14 amino acids. Looked up from germline, CDR1 is DFQATT and CDR2 is SNEGSKA (reference sequence). The V end was cut by 6 bases, the J end by 8 bases, with 19 bases between.

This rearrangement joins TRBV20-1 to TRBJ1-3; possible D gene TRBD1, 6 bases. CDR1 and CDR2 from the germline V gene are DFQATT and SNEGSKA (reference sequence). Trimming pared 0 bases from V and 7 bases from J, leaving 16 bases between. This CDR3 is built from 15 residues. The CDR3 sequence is CSARDPDRGFNTIYF. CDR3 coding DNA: TGCAGTGCTAGAGATCCGGACAGAGGATTTAACACCATATATTTT.

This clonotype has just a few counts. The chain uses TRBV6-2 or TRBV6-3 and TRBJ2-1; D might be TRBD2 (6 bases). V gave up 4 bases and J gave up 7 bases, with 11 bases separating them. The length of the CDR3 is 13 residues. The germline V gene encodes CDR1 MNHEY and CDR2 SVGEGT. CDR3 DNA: TGTGCCAGCAGTTCCAGGACTACTAATGAGCAGTTCTTC. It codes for CASSSRTTNEQFF.

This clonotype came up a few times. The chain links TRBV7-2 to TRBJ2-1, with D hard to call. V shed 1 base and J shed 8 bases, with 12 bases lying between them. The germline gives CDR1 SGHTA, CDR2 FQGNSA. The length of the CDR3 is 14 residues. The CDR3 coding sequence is TGTGCCAGCAGCTTAGATACCGTTATCGATGAGCAGTTCTTC. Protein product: CASSLDTVIDEQFF. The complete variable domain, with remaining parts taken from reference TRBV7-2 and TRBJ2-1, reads GAGVSQSPSNKVTEKGKDVELRCDPISGHTALYWYRQSLGQGLEFLIYFQGNSAPDKSGLPSDRFSAERTGGSVSTLTIQRTQQEDSAVYLCASSLDTVIDEQFFGPGTRLTVL.

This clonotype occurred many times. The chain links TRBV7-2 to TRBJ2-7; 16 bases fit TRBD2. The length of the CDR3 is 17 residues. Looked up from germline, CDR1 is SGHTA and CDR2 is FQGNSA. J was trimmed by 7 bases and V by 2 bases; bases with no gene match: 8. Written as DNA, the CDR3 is TGTGCCAGCAGCTTATGGGGACTAGCGGGAGGGTTTGGGGAGCAGTACTTC. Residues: CASSLWGLAGGFGEQYF.

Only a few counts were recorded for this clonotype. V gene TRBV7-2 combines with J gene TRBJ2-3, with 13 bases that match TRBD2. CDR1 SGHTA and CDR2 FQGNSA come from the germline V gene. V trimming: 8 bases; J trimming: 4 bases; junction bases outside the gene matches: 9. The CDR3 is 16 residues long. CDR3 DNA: TGTGCCAGCCGAAAAAGACTAGCGGGGGGCGCAGATACGCAGTATTTT. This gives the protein CASRKRLAGGADTQYF.

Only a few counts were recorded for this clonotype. This CDR3 is CASSPQGSLLNTEAFF. The CDR3 bases are TGTGCCAGCAGCCCGCAGGGGTCTTTACTGAACACTGAAGCTTTCTTT. The chain links TRBV12-3 or TRBV12-4 to TRBJ1-1; tentatively, D is TRBD1 (6 bases). This CDR3 contains 16 residues. The V end lost 6 bases, the J end lost 0 bases, and 17 bases lay between the germline ends.

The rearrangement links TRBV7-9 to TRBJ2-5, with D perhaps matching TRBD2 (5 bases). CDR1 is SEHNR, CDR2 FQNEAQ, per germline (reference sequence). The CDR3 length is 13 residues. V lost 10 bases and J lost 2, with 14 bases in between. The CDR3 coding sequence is TGTGCCACTCGGAGGCTACCGCAAGAGACCCAGTACTTC. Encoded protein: CATRRLPQETQYF.

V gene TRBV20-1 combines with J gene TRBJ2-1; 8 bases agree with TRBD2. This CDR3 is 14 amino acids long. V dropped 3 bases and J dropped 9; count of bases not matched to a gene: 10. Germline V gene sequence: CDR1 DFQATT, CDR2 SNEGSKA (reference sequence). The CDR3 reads CSASMGSGSSEQFF. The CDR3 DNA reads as TGCAGTGCTAGCATGGGCAGCGGGAGCAGTGAGCAGTTCTTC.

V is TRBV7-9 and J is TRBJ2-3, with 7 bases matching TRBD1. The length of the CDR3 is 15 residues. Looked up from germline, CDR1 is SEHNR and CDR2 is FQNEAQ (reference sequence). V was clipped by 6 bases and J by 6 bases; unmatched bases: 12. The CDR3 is CASRHRQGFSDTQYF. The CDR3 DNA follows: TGTGCCAGCAGACATAGACAGGGATTTTCGGATACGCAGTATTTT. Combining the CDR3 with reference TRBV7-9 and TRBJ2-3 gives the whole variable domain DTGVSQNPRHKITKRGQNVTFRCDPISEHNRLYWYRQTLGQGPEFLTYFQNEAQLEKSRLLSDRFSAERPKGSFSTLEIQRTEQGDSAMYLCASRHRQGFSDTQYFGPGTRLTVL.

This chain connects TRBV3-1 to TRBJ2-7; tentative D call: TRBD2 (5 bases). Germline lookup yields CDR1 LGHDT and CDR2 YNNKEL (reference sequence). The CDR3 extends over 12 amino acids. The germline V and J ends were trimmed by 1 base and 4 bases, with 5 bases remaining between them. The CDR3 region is CASSQGEYEQYF. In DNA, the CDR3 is TGTGCCAGCAGCCAAGGGGAGTACGAGCAGTACTTC.